This TCR beta chain was observed in a study of metastatic and nonmetastatic thyroid tumors. Overall study context: From malignant and benign thyroid patients, repertoires in blood and in tumor or nodule tissue were compared.

Broader study findings: Reported TCR beta diversity, measured in blood and tumor, was significantly higher for malignant thyroid tumors than for benign nodules.

TCRdb re-called the PCR reads via MiXCR. Of roughly 25,000 clones listed, under 15% are singletons. Every patient was untreated before thyroid surgery. About this clone itself: As yet, its antigen is unknown.

Sample: blood. The receptor comes from a female donor with papillary thyroid cancer or a benign thyroid nodule (not recorded which). Some clones in this sample may be carry-over from other donors' samples.

CDR3 coding DNA: TGCAGTGCTAGAACCTTAGCGGGAGGGGACACCGGGGAGCTGTTTTTT. It specifies CSARTLAGGDTGELFF. J is TRBJ2-2 and V is TRBV20-1; 11 bases align to TRBD2. CDR1 is DFQATT and CDR2 is SNEGSKA in the germline V gene (reference sequence). The CDR3 runs 16 residues. V was pared by 2 bases and J by 3 bases, with 5 bases of the junction left unmatched.